This entry lists 19 T cell receptor beta chains sequenced from one sample in a study of identical twins. Via MiXCR, TCRdb re-called the 5' RACE reads, giving one row per CDR3 protein. The table shows some 1,700,000 distinct CDR3 sequences, with under 35% occurring only once. The material sequenced was cord blood. Source of these receptors: a newborn girl in good health.

The chain is built from TRBV28 and TRBJ1-2, with no clear D. The germline V gene has CDR1 MDHEN and CDR2 SYDVKM. The length of the CDR3 is 12 residues. With 7 bases removed from V and 4 bases from J, the gap between germline ends came to 10 bases. In DNA, the CDR3 is TGTGCCAGCACCCCCGGTCCCTATGGCTACACCTTC. Its translation is CASTPGPYGYTF.

Many counts were recorded for this clonotype. The CDR3 DNA reads TGTGCCAGCAGTTCCCAGCGGGAAGTTTTCTACAATGAGCAGTTCTTC. Protein: CASSSQREVFYNEQFF. This rearrangement joins TRBV6-6 to TRBJ2-1, with TRBD2 matching over 7 bases. The V and J ends lost 4 bases and 3 bases, in that order; junction bases with no gene match: 9. Per germline, CDR1 MNHNY and CDR2 SVGAGI (reference sequence). The CDR3 contains 16 residues.

The chain links TRBV5-1 to TRBJ2-5; D might be TRBD2 (7 bases). V shed 4 bases and J shed 4 bases, with 20 bases lying between them. Germline V gene sequence: CDR1 SGHRS, CDR2 YFSETQ. The CDR3 totals 16 residues. The CDR3 coding sequence is TGCGCCAGCAGCCGTCTTCTAGCGGAGGGGGGAGAGACCCAGTACTTC. Amino acids: CASSRLLAEGGETQYF.

The rearrangement links TRBV10-3 to TRBJ1-1, with D hard to call. CDR3 length: 13 residues. Per germline, CDR1 ENHRY and CDR2 SYGVKD. Trimming removed 10 bases from V and 1 base from J, with 13 bases in between. CDR3 nucleotide sequence: TGTGCCACCACAAACGGAGGGAACACTGAAGCTTTCTTT. It is translated as CATTNGGNTEAFF.

The V and J genes are TRBV4-2 and TRBJ1-1, with D unclear. Germline V gene data show CDR1 as LGHNA and CDR2 as YNFKEQ. There are 14 residues in the CDR3. V was trimmed by 1 base and J by 1 base, leaving 7 bases between them. The CDR3 spells CASSQAPQNTEAFF. The CDR3 DNA sequence: TGTGCCAGCAGCCAAGCTCCGCAGAACACTGAAGCTTTCTTT.

This clonotype was observed a few times. This chain connects TRBV16 to TRBJ2-7; D perhaps matches TRBD1 (6 bases). V dropped 4 bases and J dropped 2 bases, with 15 bases sitting between them. CDR1 and CDR2 (germline): KGHSY, FQNENV. The CDR3 is 15 amino acids. In DNA, the CDR3 is TGTGCCAGCAGCCCACCGGGACACTCAGCCTACGAGCAGTACTTC. The encoded protein is CASSPPGHSAYEQYF.

CDR3 DNA sequence: TGTGCCAGTAGTGCGGGACAGGGGGGTAGCAATCAGCCCCAGCATTTT. Its translation: CASSAGQGGSNQPQHF. The rearrangement links TRBV19 to TRBJ1-5; 11 bases line up with TRBD1. The CDR3 runs 16 residues. Germline V gives CDR1 LNHDA, CDR2 SQIVND (reference sequence). Trimming took 5 bases from V and 0 from J; bases not matched to a gene: 3.

This clonotype came up many times. The genes are TRBV24-1 and TRBJ1-2, with TRBD1 as a possible D gene (5 bases). The germline V gene has CDR1 KGHDR and CDR2 SFDVKD. This CDR3 has 18 residues. The V and J ends lost 1 base and 6 bases respectively, with 23 bases between them. The CDR3 coding sequence is TGTGCCACCAGTGATTTTAATTCCTCCAGCCGGGGCATCCATGGCTACACCTTC. Protein: CATSDFNSSSRGIHGYTF.

This chain connects TRBV29-1 to TRBJ1-2; 10 nucleotides agree with TRBD1. Germline V gives CDR1 SQVTM, CDR2 ANQGSEA. V gave up 5 bases and J gave up 3 bases; unmatched junction bases: 6. The CDR3 contains 14 residues. CDR3 loop: CSVSRDRGDYGYTF. CDR3 in DNA: TGCAGCGTTTCCCGGGACAGGGGTGACTATGGCTACACCTTC.

Regarding this clonotype: This could be a read error, since a much larger clone is one nucleotide away. This chain connects TRBV12-3 or TRBV12-4 to TRBJ2-4; perhaps TRBD2 as D (6 bases). The J call may be wrong; the DNA end is better matched by TRBJ2-5. This CDR3 has 14 residues. The CDR3 nucleotides are TGTGCCAGCAATCTTACCGGGACTCAAGAGACCCAGTACTTC. Translation: CASNLTGTQETQYF.

The rearrangement links TRBV7-2 to TRBJ1-2; no definite D call. The CDR3 sequence is 13 residues long. The V end lost 5 bases, the J end lost 8 bases, and 15 bases lay between the germline ends. Germline CDR1 is SGHTA and CDR2 is FQGNSA. CDR3 amino acids: CASSPAGHNGYTF. In DNA, the CDR3 is TGTGCCAGCAGCCCCGCGGGTCATAACGGCTACACCTTC.

The genes are TRBV6-5 and TRBJ1-1; D not certain. The length of the CDR3 is 14 residues. With 2 bases removed from V and 1 base from J, the gap between germline ends came to 8 bases. CDR1 MNHEY and CDR2 SVGAGI come from the germline V gene. In DNA, the CDR3 is TGTGCCAGCAGTTACGGGGATGGGAACACTGAAGCTTTCTTT. Translation gives CASSYGDGNTEAFF.

On this clonotype itself: Germline and junction disagree at one end, which may indicate a read error. This chain uses TRBV20-1 with TRBJ2-5, with a tentative D call TRBD2 (6 bases). Per the germline V gene, CDR1 is DFQATT and CDR2 is SNEGSKA (reference sequence). The CDR3 spans 13 residues. The CDR3, as DNA: TGCAGTGCTAGAATGGGAGGCCAAGGGACCCAGTACTTC. Residues: CSARMGGQGTQYF.

V usage is TRBV20-1 and J usage is TRBJ2-5; TRBD1 might be the D (6 bases). This CDR3 is 13 amino acids long. In germline, CDR1 is DFQATT, CDR2 SNEGSKA (reference sequence). The germline V and J ends were trimmed by 0 bases and 2 bases, with 7 bases remaining between them. CDR3 protein: CSARDQGQETQYF. For the CDR3, the DNA is TGCAGTGCTAGAGATCAGGGGCAAGAGACCCAGTACTTC.

This clonotype was observed a handful of times. The chain links TRBV4-2 to TRBJ2-5; 8 positions agree with TRBD1. Germline V gene sequence: CDR1 LGHNA, CDR2 YNFKEQ. The trim removed 0 bases at V and 2 bases at J, leaving 5 bases unmatched. The CDR3 runs 16 residues. In nucleotides, the CDR3 is TGTGCCAGCAGCCAAGATAACAGGGGGGCGCAAGAGACCCAGTACTTC. This encodes CASSQDNRGAQETQYF.

The chain carries TRBV5-1 and TRBJ2-7, with a possible D match to TRBD2 (5 bases). The CDR3 sequence is 14 residues long. From germline, CDR1 is SGHRS and CDR2 YFSETQ. V lost 4 bases and J 3 bases, leaving 14 bases between the germline ends. DNA for the CDR3: TGCGCCAGCAGCCCGACGGGATTTTTCTACGAGCAGTACTTC. Its translation: CASSPTGFFYEQYF.

The V and J genes are TRBV5-1 and TRBJ2-1, with 9 bases aligning to TRBD1. The germline gives CDR1 SGHRS, CDR2 YFSETQ. The length of the CDR3 is 15 residues. V lost 6 bases and J lost 3; bases outside the gene matches: 7. This CDR3 reads CASTSGQGNYNEQFF. In DNA form, the CDR3 reads TGCGCCAGCACGTCGGGACAGGGAAACTACAATGAGCAGTTCTTC.

The chain has TRBV4-1 and TRBJ2-2; D not resolved. Germline-derived CDR1 and CDR2 are MGHRA and YSYEKL. Trimming stripped 0 bases from V and 5 bases from J, with 7 bases between. The CDR3 has 14 residues. CDR3 nucleotides: TGCGCCAGCAGCCAAGAGGCGATGACCGGGGAGCTGTTTTTT. This translates into CASSQEAMTGELFF.

The gene calls are TRBV27 and TRBJ1-1; the D gene is possibly TRBD1 (6 bases). Germline V gives CDR1 MNHEY, CDR2 SMNVEV (reference sequence). This CDR3 is 15 amino acids long. Trimming left V 1 base short and J 6 bases short, with 15 bases between. CDR3 region: CASSLWGGARPEAFF. For the CDR3, the DNA is TGTGCCAGCAGTTTATGGGGGGGGGCTCGACCTGAAGCTTTCTTT.